The 13 T cell receptor beta chains given below trace back to one sample, sequenced in a study of blood T cells in healthy people across ages. Primers used in a second PCR of about 6 to 11 cycles were a sample-barcoded 5' primer and a J-beta primer mix. TCRdb independently ran MiXCR on the 5' RACE reads; one entry per CDR3 protein. The table lists about 2 million distinct CDR3 sequences, roughly 50% of them singletons. Material for sequencing was blood. The origin of the receptors is a woman aged 40-49 years in good health.

V usage is TRBV10-1 and J usage is TRBJ2-3, with unresolved D. The CDR3 sequence is 16 residues long. CDR1 is WNHNN and CDR2 is SYGVQD in the germline V gene (reference sequence). V lost 7 bases to trimming and J lost 0 bases, with 17 bases between them. The CDR3 DNA is TGCGCCAGCATCCCCCAAGTTGAGAGTAGCACAGATACGCAGTATTTT. This sequence encodes CASIPQVESSTDTQYF.

This clonotype was recorded many times. V is TRBV29-1 and J is TRBJ2-5; a possible D gene is TRBD2 (6 bases). This CDR3 is 11 amino acids long. V gave up 2 bases and J gave up 5 bases, with 6 bases separating them. Germline V gene data show CDR1 as SQVTM and CDR2 as ANQGSEA. The CDR3: CSVELAETQYF. Written as DNA, the CDR3 is TGCAGCGTTGAACTAGCGGAGACCCAGTACTTC. The full variable domain, completed using reference TRBV29-1 and TRBJ2-5, is SAVISQKPSRDICQRGTSLTIQCQVDSQVTMMFWYRQQPGQSLTLIATANQGSEATYESGFVIDKFPISRPNLTFSTLTVSNMSPEDSSIYLCSVELAETQYFGPGTRLLVL.

The sample holds a few counts of this clonotype. The V gene is TRBV28, the J gene TRBJ2-1, with TRBD1 matching 9 bases. The J segment lost 7 bases and the V segment lost 4 bases, leaving 11 bases of the junction unmatched. The CDR3 extends over 16 amino acids. Germline V lookup: CDR1 MDHEN, CDR2 SYDVKM. The CDR3 nucleotides read TGTGCCAGCAGTTCCCCCGGGACAGGGCTATTGAATGAGCAGTTCTTC. Its translation is CASSSPGTGLLNEQFF.

The V gene is TRBV29-1, the J gene TRBJ2-7; D gene unclear. The CDR3 contains 12 residues. The germline gives CDR1 SQVTM, CDR2 ANQGSEA. V lost 1 base, J lost 0 bases, and 4 bases lay in between. Here the CDR3 reads CSVEVSSYEQYF. CDR3 nucleotides: TGCAGCGTTGAAGTGAGCTCCTACGAGCAGTACTTC.

As to this clonotype: An end of the junction does not agree with germline; a read error may underlie this. V usage is TRBV5-5 and J usage is TRBJ2-7; maybe TRBD1 (6 bases). The assigned J gene may be wrong: the sequence end matches TRBJ2-5 better. From germline, CDR1 is SGHKS and CDR2 YYEKEE (reference sequence). The CDR3 is made up of 14 amino acids. Here the CDR3 DNA reads TGTGCCGGCAGCTTGGTTCCAGGGGAACAGACCCAGTACTTC. This codes for CAGSLVPGEQTQYF.

The chain combines TRBV4-3 with TRBJ1-2, with D perhaps TRBD1 (5 bases). CDR3 length equals 16 residues. Between the trimmed V and J ends, which lost 0 bases and 4 bases, there was a span of 15 bases. CDR1 and CDR2 from the germline V gene are LGHNA and YSLEER. CDR3 protein: CASSQEARENRYGYTF. The CDR3 bases are TGCGCCAGCAGCCAAGAAGCCAGGGAAAATCGCTATGGCTACACCTTC.

The table lists this clonotype with a few counts. The chain links TRBV6-5 to TRBJ2-7; D may be TRBD2 (6 bases). Germline CDR1 MNHEY, CDR2 SVGAGI. The germline V and J ends were trimmed by 2 bases and 3 bases, with 20 bases remaining between them. The CDR3 is made up of 17 amino acids. CDR3 region: CASSYKGLEQRGYEQYF. The CDR3 DNA sequence: TGTGCCAGCAGTTACAAGGGACTCGAACAAAGGGGCTACGAGCAGTACTTC.

The chain is built from TRBV7-9 and TRBJ2-3; 9 bases align to TRBD1. V was clipped by 5 bases and J by 2 bases; unmatched bases: 8. This CDR3 is built from 16 residues. Looked up from germline, CDR1 is SEHNR and CDR2 is FQNEAQ (reference sequence). This CDR3 is CASSAEQGAATDTQYF. CDR3 nucleotide sequence: TGTGCCAGCAGCGCCGAACAGGGGGCGGCCACAGATACGCAGTATTTT.

This clonotype appeared a few times. The rearrangement joins TRBV7-9 to TRBJ2-7; TRBD2 might be the D (5 bases). This CDR3 spans 14 amino acids. The V and J ends lost 5 bases and 6 bases respectively, with 17 bases between them. Germline V gene sequence: CDR1 SEHNR, CDR2 FQNEAQ (reference sequence). This CDR3 reads CASSPNDPAGEQYF. The CDR3 DNA sequence: TGTGCCAGCAGCCCCAACGATCCGGCGGGCGAGCAGTACTTC.

This clonotype was observed a handful of times. The chain carries TRBV5-1 and TRBJ1-2; 7 positions agree with TRBD1. This CDR3 spans 14 amino acids. CDR1 and CDR2 (germline): SGHRS, YFSETQ. J lost 4 bases, V lost 6 bases, and 9 bases had no gene match. CDR3 sequence reads: CASKITGEGYGYTF. In DNA form, the CDR3 reads TGCGCCAGCAAGATTACAGGGGAAGGCTATGGCTACACCTTC. The whole variable domain, filled in from reference TRBV5-1 and TRBJ1-2, reads KAGVTQTPRYLIKTRGQQVTLSCSPISGHRSVSWYQQTPGQGLQFLFEYFSETQRNKGNFPGRFSGRQFSNSRSEMNVSTLELGDSALYLCASKITGEGYGYTFGSGTRLTVV.

V gene TRBV25-1 combines with J gene TRBJ1-2; D remains ambiguous. Trimming left V 6 bases short and J 2 bases short, with 10 bases between. Germline CDR1 and CDR2: MGHDK and SYGVNS. The CDR3 totals 13 residues. In DNA form, the CDR3 reads TGTGCCAGCAGGGATTCCCGGAACTATGGCTACACCTTC. As protein: CASRDSRNYGYTF.

The chain uses TRBV4-3 and TRBJ2-4; D possibly matches TRBD1 or TRBD2 (5 bases each). Germline values: CDR1 LGHNA, CDR2 YSLEER. With 0 bases removed from V and 0 bases from J, the gap between germline ends came to 12 bases. This CDR3 has 17 residues. In DNA, the CDR3 is TGCGCCAGCAGCCAAGAACCGGGACCCCTAGCCAAAAACATTCAGTACTTC. It codes for CASSQEPGPLAKNIQYF.

This clonotype occurred a few times. This chain joins TRBV4-2 and TRBJ1-2; 7 bases align to TRBD1. The CDR3 length is 12 residues. CDR1 LGHNA and CDR2 YNFKEQ come from the germline V gene. Trimming at V came to 1 base and at J to 13 bases, leaving 6 bases not matched to a gene. The CDR3 region is CASSQGSQGFTF. The CDR3 coding sequence is TGTGCCAGCAGCCAAGGATCACAGGGGTTCACCTTC.